Listed here are 13 T cell receptor beta chains from one sample, sequenced in a study of T-cell reconstitution after alpha-beta-depleted transplantation in children. The TCRbeta library was prepared with unique molecular identifiers. Via MiXCR, TCRdb re-called the PCR reads, giving one row per CDR3 protein. The sample lists just under 550,000 distinct CDR3 sequences, 15% to 20% occurring once. This specimen was PBMCs from the stem cell graft donor, taken from the stem cell graft. The source of these receptors is a human donor who donated a stem cell graft to a child with acute lymphoblastic leukemia.

This clonotype was seen a few times. The chain joins TRBV20-1 to TRBJ2-2, with 9 bases fitting TRBD1. The CDR3 extends over 13 amino acids. Germline CDR1 and CDR2: DFQATT and SNEGSKA (reference sequence). The J segment lost 7 bases and the V segment lost 8 bases, leaving 8 bases of the junction unmatched. The CDR3: CSPSQGANGELFF. CDR3 DNA sequence: TGCAGTCCTTCACAGGGGGCAAACGGGGAGCTGTTTTTT.

This clonotype was counted a few times. The chain couples TRBV7-9 to TRBJ2-7; TRBD2 matches 8 bases. V shed 5 bases, J shed 6 bases, and the junction held 18 bases outside the gene matches. The CDR3 loop spans 17 amino acids. Germline CDR1 SEHNR, CDR2 FQNEAQ (reference sequence). CDR3 sequence: CASSILSGGLGRVEQYF. The CDR3 nucleotides are TGTGCCAGCAGCATCCTAAGCGGGGGCTTAGGGCGGGTCGAGCAGTACTTC.

Only a few counts were recorded for this clonotype. The chain has TRBV5-1 and TRBJ2-7, with D maybe TRBD2 (5 bases). From germline, CDR1 is SGHRS and CDR2 YFSETQ. V was clipped by 5 bases and J by 5 bases, with 11 bases between them. This CDR3 has 12 residues. CDR3 DNA sequence: TGCGCCAGCAGGGCGGGTAGGAACGAGCAGTACTTC. This sequence encodes CASRAGRNEQYF.

Only a few counts were recorded for this clonotype. This chain connects TRBV12-3 or TRBV12-4 to TRBJ2-7; 9 bases line up with TRBD1. CDR3 length: 15 amino acids. Trimming removed 2 bases from V and 3 bases from J; junction bases left unmatched: 5. CDR3 in amino acids: CASSLSYRGHYEQYF. CDR3 sequence (DNA): TGTGCCAGCAGTTTATCCTACAGGGGGCACTACGAGCAGTACTTC.

This clonotype occurred a few times. The rearrangement links TRBV5-1 to TRBJ1-4; tentatively, D is TRBD1 (5 bases). The V and J ends lost 0 bases and 7 bases respectively, with 13 bases between them. From germline, CDR1 is SGHRS and CDR2 YFSETQ. The CDR3 covers 15 residues. CDR3 sequence: CASSLALRGGEKLFF. DNA of the CDR3: TGCGCCAGCAGCTTGGCCTTAAGGGGAGGTGAAAAACTGTTTTTT.

The gene calls are TRBV29-1 and TRBJ1-2; D call uncertain. Germline CDR1 reads SQVTM; CDR2 reads ANQGSEA. This CDR3 is 9 amino acids long. V was pared by 8 bases and J by 4 bases, with 5 bases between. The CDR3 protein is CSHTYGYTF. The DNA for the CDR3 is TGCAGCCACACCTATGGCTACACCTTC.

The V and J genes are TRBV3-1 and TRBJ2-1; TRBD2 matches at 8 bases. Per the germline V gene, CDR1 is LGHDT and CDR2 is YNNKEL (reference sequence). Unmatched junction bases numbered 4, after V lost 1 base and J lost 8 bases. The CDR3 is 14 amino acids. The CDR3 nucleotides are TGTGCCAGCAGCCAAGCGGGAGGGCGATATGAGCAGTTCTTC. Amino acid sequence: CASSQAGGRYEQFF.

This clonotype was observed a few times. The CDR3 coding sequence is TGCAGTGCGAATTTAGACAATGAGCAGTTCTTC. Translated, it gives CSANLDNEQFF. The chain joins TRBV20-1 to TRBJ2-1; D gene unclear. This CDR3 spans 11 amino acids. The V and J ends lost 6 bases and 5 bases respectively, with 8 bases between them. Germline lookup yields CDR1 DFQATT and CDR2 SNEGSKA (reference sequence).

The chain joins TRBV7-8 to TRBJ1-4, with D tentatively TRBD1 (5 bases). Germline V CDR1 and CDR2: SGHVS, FQNEAQ. The V and J ends lost 1 base and 4 bases respectively, with 13 bases between them. The CDR3 is 16 residues long. The CDR3 here is CASSLEVRQFNEKLFF. CDR3 nucleotide sequence: TGTGCCAGCAGCTTAGAGGTTCGACAGTTTAATGAAAAACTGTTTTTT.

This clonotype turned up a few times. CDR3 nucleotides: TGTGCCAGCACTTCGGACATTCCTCCCCCGCAGTATTTT. As protein: CASTSDIPPPQYF. The genes are TRBV12-3 or TRBV12-4 and TRBJ2-3, with a weak D call TRBD1 (5 bases). Trimming pared 7 bases from V and 10 bases from J, leaving 18 bases between. The CDR3 loop spans 13 amino acids.

This clonotype was recorded many times. The chain recombines TRBV4-1 with TRBJ2-2; no clear D gene. The CDR3 is made up of 13 amino acids. V was trimmed by 0 bases and J by 1 base, leaving 0 bases between them. From germline, CDR1 is MGHRA and CDR2 YSYEKL. The CDR3 region has the DNA TGCGCCAGCAGCCAAGAGAACACCGGGGAGCTGTTTTTT. Translation gives CASSQENTGELFF.

This sequence joins TRBV18 and TRBJ1-5, with D unresolved. From germline, CDR1 is KGHSH and CDR2 LQKENI. The CDR3 has 15 residues. The V end lost 1 base, the J end lost 2 bases, and 9 bases lay between the germline ends. The CDR3: CASSPQEGCNQPQHF. CDR3 coding DNA: TGTGCCAGCTCACCACAAGAGGGATGCAATCAGCCCCAGCATTTT.

The chain carries TRBV27 and TRBJ1-1; 11 nucleotides agree with TRBD1. Germline CDR1 is MNHEY and CDR2 is SMNVEV (reference sequence). Unmatched junction bases numbered 13, after V lost 6 bases and J lost 4 bases. The CDR3 sequence is 17 residues long. CDR3 loop: CASRDRTGGHRGTEAFF. The CDR3 DNA follows: TGTGCCAGCAGAGACAGGACAGGGGGCCACAGGGGCACTGAAGCTTTCTTT.